Below are 14 T cell receptor beta chains sequenced from a single sample in a study of T cell responses to AZD1222 COVID-19 vaccine. Some clones are missing from TCRdb's copy, which holds only in-frame ones; the method was immunoSEQ multiplex PCR. The sample lists about 150,000 clones, roughly 85% seen once, with 0.85% to 1.1% in the top ten. Sample: peripheral blood, taken 28 days after the second AZD1222 dose. The receptor set was obtained from an adult who received the AZD1222 COVID-19 vaccine.

The V call is TRBV6-2 or TRBV6-3, the J call TRBJ1-5; a weak D match, TRBD1 (6 bases). Germline V gives CDR1 MNHEY, CDR2 SVGEGT. CDR3 size: 17 residues. The V end lost 0 bases, the J end lost 5 bases, and 17 bases lay between the germline ends. The CDR3 DNA follows: TGTGCCAGCAGTTACTCAGCTACAGGGTATTTGCATCAGCCCCAGCATTTT. Its protein is CASSYSATGYLHQPQHF.

The chain has TRBV6-1 and TRBJ2-3; 10 bases line up with TRBD2. V shed 3 bases, J shed 1 base, and the junction held 10 bases outside the gene matches. This CDR3 spans 18 amino acids. Germline V gene sequence: CDR1 MNHNS, CDR2 SASEGT. CDR3 protein: CASSDALVAGGRTDTQYF. The DNA for the CDR3 is TGTGCCAGCAGTGACGCCCTTGTAGCGGGGGGCCGCACAGATACGCAGTATTTT.

The chain recombines TRBV12-3 or TRBV12-4 with TRBJ1-1; a possible D gene is TRBD1 (6 bases). Trimming took off 3 bases at V and 6 bases at J, with 11 bases between the two ends. The CDR3 runs to 13 residues. This chain's CDR3 is CASSFRGASEAFF. The CDR3, as DNA: TGTGCCAGCAGTTTTAGGGGGGCGTCTGAAGCTTTCTTT.

This clone is a singleton in its sample. The chain uses TRBV12-5 and TRBJ2-3, with D uncertain. The germline V and J ends were trimmed by 3 bases and 6 bases, with 4 bases remaining between them. Germline assignment: CDR1 LGHNT and CDR2 FRNRAP. This CDR3 contains 11 residues. This chain's CDR3 is CASGFGDTQYF. In nucleotides, the CDR3 is TGTGCTAGTGGTTTCGGCGATACGCAGTATTTT.

The V and J genes are TRBV7-9 and TRBJ1-1; perhaps TRBD1 as D (5 bases). Germline loops: CDR1 SEHNR, CDR2 FQNEAQ (reference sequence). V was shortened by 5 bases and J by 1 base, with 14 bases between the two germline ends. The CDR3 totals 15 residues. The CDR3 loop is CASSQPGPPNTEAFF. Written as DNA, the CDR3 is TGTGCCAGCAGCCAGCCGGGACCGCCGAACACTGAAGCTTTCTTT. Full variable domain (outside the CDR3, taken from reference TRBV7-9 and TRBJ1-1): DTGVSQNPRHKITKRGQNVTFRCDPISEHNRLYWYRQTLGQGPEFLTYFQNEAQLEKSRLLSDRFSAERPKGSFSTLEIQRTEQGDSAMYLCASSQPGPPNTEAFFGQGTRLTVV.

The chain recombines TRBV5-1 with TRBJ1-2; D might be TRBD1 (5 bases). Trimming shortened V by 4 bases and J by 3 bases, and 19 bases separated the two germline ends. Germline-derived CDR1 and CDR2 are SGHRS and YFSETQ. This CDR3 comprises 16 residues. The CDR3 DNA sequence: TGCGCCAGCAGCGGGGTTCGGGACGGCCTCGACTATGGCTACACCTTC. This encodes CASSGVRDGLDYGYTF.

V gene TRBV13 combines with J gene TRBJ2-3, with 7 positions matching TRBD2. Germline CDR1 PRHDT, CDR2 FYEKMQ (reference sequence). This CDR3 spans 15 amino acids. V lost 5 bases and J lost 2; bases outside the gene matches: 7. The CDR3 DNA reads as TGTGCCAGCAGCCCGGGGGGACTATACACAGATACGCAGTATTTT. It yields the protein CASSPGGLYTDTQYF.

The genes are TRBV9 and TRBJ1-5; D gene uncertain. Per the germline V gene, CDR1 is SGDLS and CDR2 is YYNGEE. Trimming stripped 4 bases from V and 5 bases from J, with 16 bases between. The CDR3 extends over 15 amino acids. The CDR3 protein is CASSSSWTDDQPQHF. The CDR3 DNA reads TGTGCCAGCAGCTCGAGCTGGACGGACGATCAGCCCCAGCATTTT.

The chain uses TRBV6-6 and TRBJ2-3; perhaps D is TRBD1 or TRBD2 (5 bases each). Germline CDR1 is MNHNY and CDR2 is SVGAGI (reference sequence). Trimming left V 6 bases short and J 6 bases short, with 16 bases between. This CDR3 is built from 14 residues. The CDR3 loop reads CASRNVRGLDTQYF. The CDR3 DNA reads as TGTGCCAGCAGAAACGTCCGGGGCCTGGATACGCAGTATTTT.

V and J are TRBV19 and TRBJ2-7; D is perhaps TRBD2 (6 bases). The CDR3 has 14 amino acids. Looked up from germline, CDR1 is LNHDA and CDR2 is SQIVND (reference sequence). V was cut by 6 bases and J by 3 bases, with 15 bases left in between. The CDR3 protein is CASSLSQDYYEQYF. Written as DNA, the CDR3 is TGTGCCAGTAGCCTGTCACAGGACTACTACGAGCAGTACTTC.

The V gene is TRBV19, the J gene TRBJ1-1; D is unclear. Germline CDR1 and CDR2: LNHDA and SQIVND (reference sequence). Trimming left V 5 bases short and J 8 bases short, with 12 bases between. The CDR3 has 12 amino acids. The DNA of the CDR3 is TGTGCCAGTAGTGCCATCGGAATAGAAGCTTTCTTT. Translation: CASSAIGIEAFF.

V usage is TRBV28 and J usage is TRBJ2-7; 8 nucleotides match TRBD2. The V segment lost 7 bases and the J segment 3 bases; nucleotides outside the gene matches: 17. Germline lookup yields CDR1 MDHEN and CDR2 SYDVKM. The CDR3 has 17 amino acids. The CDR3, as DNA: TGTGCCAGCACCATCGGGGGCGGGGGGCTTGAAATCTACGAGCAGTACTTC. This translates into CASTIGGGGLEIYEQYF.

This sequence joins TRBV12-3 or TRBV12-4 and TRBJ2-2; 9 nucleotides line up with TRBD2. This CDR3 is built from 13 residues. This CDR3 reads CAGRLSGGGELFF. The CDR3 DNA is TGTGCGGGCAGGCTTAGCGGGGGCGGGGAGCTGTTTTTT.

The CDR3 spells CASSYYGPNTEAFF. In DNA, the CDR3 is TGTGCCAGCAGTTACTATGGACCGAACACTGAAGCTTTCTTT. J is TRBJ1-1 and V is TRBV7-9; unclear D gene. V was clipped by 6 bases and J by 1 base, with 12 bases between them. Germline V gene sequence: CDR1 SEHNR, CDR2 FQNEAQ (reference sequence). The CDR3 runs to 14 residues.